The TCR beta chain under discussion was sequenced for a study of T cell responses to AZD1222 COVID-19 vaccine. The CDR3 is made up of 12 amino acids. V lost 6 bases and J 5 bases, leaving 10 bases between the germline ends. CDR1 WNHNN and CDR2 SYGVQD come from the germline V gene (reference sequence). Measured with immunoSEQ multiplex PCR; TCRdb has only the in-frame clones, and not every one. The sample consists of 150,000 to 180,000 clones, less than 95% of them appearing once. Here the sequenced sample was peripheral blood, taken on day 0 of AZD1222 vaccination. The V gene is TRBV10-1, the J gene TRBJ1-1; D unclear. This TCR derives from an adult in good health. DNA for the CDR3: TGCGCCAGCAGCGGTTTGAGGACTGAAGCTTTCTTT. It codes for CASSGLRTEAFF.